These 20 T cell receptor beta chains came from one sample sequenced in a study of shared clonotypes between healthy human individuals. Assay used: immunoSEQ multiplex PCR; TCRdb lists only in-frame clones, some missing. The table lists roughly 2,500,000 clones, over 85% of them singletons. The specimen was naive CD4+ T cells from PBMCs. The subset here: CD45RA+ positively selected. The receptors originated from a man between 18 and 29 years old in good health. Some clones in this sample may be carry-over from other donors' samples.

This chain links TRBV28 with TRBJ1-2; 9 positions match TRBD1. Per germline, CDR1 MDHEN and CDR2 SYDVKM. CDR3 size: 16 residues. V was pared by 3 bases and J by 4 bases, with 9 bases of the junction left unmatched. In DNA form, the CDR3 reads TGTGCCAGCAGTTTGGGGCCCACAGGGGGCGGCTATGGCTACACCTTC. It encodes CASSLGPTGGGYGYTF.

The J gene is TRBJ2-3, the V gene TRBV7-2, with 8 bases lining up with TRBD1. The V gene end was trimmed by 5 bases and the J gene end by 2 bases; junction bases not matched to a gene: 9. This CDR3 contains 16 residues. Germline CDR1 reads SGHTA; CDR2 reads FQGNSA. CDR3 region: CASSRRRTGNTDTQYF. CDR3 sequence (DNA): TGTGCCAGCAGCCGCCGGAGGACAGGGAACACAGATACGCAGTATTTT.

The J gene is TRBJ2-2, the V gene TRBV29-1; TRBD1 agrees at 7 bases. The CDR3 length is 14 residues. V shed 5 bases and J 2 bases; nucleotides not matched to a gene: 5. Germline lookup yields CDR1 SQVTM and CDR2 ANQGSEA. CDR3 protein: CSVYRQGNTGELFF. CDR3 coding DNA: TGCAGCGTTTACAGACAGGGCAACACCGGGGAGCTGTTTTTT.

This chain links TRBV27 with TRBJ1-3; D uncertain. V was trimmed by 3 bases and J by 2 bases, leaving 5 bases between them. Germline V gene data show CDR1 as MNHEY and CDR2 as SMNVEV (reference sequence). The CDR3 covers 13 residues. The CDR3, as DNA: TGTGCCAGCAGTTTTGCGGCTGGAAACACCATATATTTT. This sequence encodes CASSFAAGNTIYF.

The J gene is TRBJ2-1, the V gene TRBV28; D ambiguous. V lost 5 bases, J lost 6 bases, and 20 bases lay in between. The CDR3 extends over 16 amino acids. CDR1 is MDHEN and CDR2 is SYDVKM in the germline V gene. The CDR3 protein is CASSLIYPRAPNEQFF. The CDR3 DNA reads as TGTGCCAGCAGTCTGATATACCCCCGGGCCCCCAATGAGCAGTTCTTC. Full variable domain (missing parts from reference TRBV28 and TRBJ2-1): DVKVTQSSRYLVKRTGEKVFLECVQDMDHENMFWYRQDPGLGLRLIYFSYDVKMKEKGDIPEGYSVSREKKERFSLILESASTNQTSMYLCASSLIYPRAPNEQFFGPGTRLTVL.

The rearrangement joins TRBV4-2 to TRBJ2-2; D gene uncertain. The CDR3 has 16 amino acids. Germline V gene sequence: CDR1 LGHNA, CDR2 YNFKEQ. The V and J ends lost 4 bases and 6 bases respectively, with 18 bases between them. The CDR3 sequence: CASSREYAGFAGELFF. The DNA for the CDR3 is TGTGCCAGCAGCCGAGAGTACGCTGGGTTTGCCGGGGAGCTGTTTTTT.

In regard to this clone: The identical CDR3 is also encoded by other nucleotide sequences in the sample. The chain recombines TRBV29-1 with TRBJ2-7, with a weak D call TRBD2 (6 bases). The ends were cut back, 6 bases at V and 0 bases at J, with 9 bases in the middle. The germline V gene encodes CDR1 SQVTM and CDR2 ANQGSEA. The CDR3 contains 12 residues. CDR3 amino acids: CSVGGPSYEQYF. DNA of the CDR3: TGCAGCGTCGGGGGTCCCTCCTACGAGCAGTACTTC.

V and J are TRBV19 and TRBJ2-5; 7 nucleotides align to TRBD2. Germline CDR1 is LNHDA and CDR2 is SQIVND (reference sequence). The CDR3 is 13 amino acids. Unmatched junction bases numbered 3, after V lost 4 bases and J lost 4 bases. The CDR3 region has the DNA TGTGCCAGTAGTAAGGCGGGAGCAGAGACCCAGTACTTC. As protein: CASSKAGAETQYF.

The chain has TRBV30 and TRBJ1-4, with D uncertain. V was clipped by 5 bases and J by 0 bases, with 10 bases between them. This CDR3 contains 14 residues. CDR1 is GTSNPN and CDR2 is SVGIG in the germline V gene (reference sequence). The CDR3 DNA follows: TGTGCCTGGCAGGACGAGGCAACTAATGAAAAACTGTTTTTT. The encoded protein is CAWQDEATNEKLFF.

This chain links TRBV14 with TRBJ1-1; TRBD1 might be the D (5 bases). Germline V gives CDR1 SGHDN, CDR2 FVKESK. Trimming took 0 bases from V and 4 from J, leaving 9 bases between them. The CDR3 loop spans 14 amino acids. The CDR3 DNA follows: TGTGCCAGCAGCCAAGAGGGGGTACGCACTGAAGCTTTCTTT. Translation gives CASSQEGVRTEAFF. Full variable domain (remainder filled in from reference TRBV14 and TRBJ1-1): EAGVTQFPSHSVIEKGQTVTLRCDPISGHDNLYWYRRVMGKEIKFLLHFVKESKQDESGMPNNRFLAERTGGTYSTLKVQPAELEDSGVYFCASSQEGVRTEAFFGQGTRLTVV.

The chain is built from TRBV6-5 and TRBJ1-2; unclear D gene. The V end was cut by 4 bases, the J end by 0 bases, with 9 bases between. The CDR3 extends over 14 amino acids. CDR1 is MNHEY and CDR2 is SVGAGI in the germline V gene. The CDR3 spells CASSSVVANYGYTF. The CDR3 bases are TGTGCCAGCAGTTCAGTGGTAGCTAACTATGGCTACACCTTC.

For this clone: The sample has other DNA sequences that encode this CDR3 too. This chain joins TRBV18 and TRBJ1-3; maybe TRBD1 (5 bases). Germline loops: CDR1 KGHSH, CDR2 LQKENI. The CDR3 consists of 14 residues. The V and J ends lost 3 bases and 4 bases respectively, with 10 bases between them. CDR3 sequence (DNA): TGTGCCAGCTCACCCCAGGGTCCAGGAAACACCATATATTTT. Encoded protein: CASSPQGPGNTIYF. Using reference TRBV18 and TRBJ1-3 for the parts outside the CDR3, the full variable domain is NAGVMQNPRHLVRRRGQEARLRCSPMKGHSHVYWYRQLPEEGLKFMVYLQKENIIDESGMPKERFSAEFPKEGPSILRIQQVVRGDSAAYFCASSPQGPGNTIYFGEGSWLTVV.

As to this clone: The same CDR3 can be traced to other DNA sequences in this sample. J is TRBJ2-5 and V is TRBV7-2; maybe TRBD1 (6 bases). CDR1 is SGHTA, CDR2 FQGNSA, per germline. The V end lost 3 bases, the J end lost 1 base, and 9 bases lay between the germline ends. The CDR3 loop spans 14 amino acids. CDR3 in DNA: TGTGCCAGCAGCTTGTCAGGGGCCCAAGAGACCCAGTACTTC. Its translation: CASSLSGAQETQYF.

The V gene is TRBV1, the J gene TRBJ2-1; TRBD2, the table's D call, was not compared with the DNA. TRBV1 is tagged as a pseudogene. The CDR3 consists of 18 residues. The CDR3 region is CTSSHNASAGLGLREQFF. The CDR3 DNA is TGCACCAGCAGCCATAATGCCTCAGCGGGACTTGGGCTGAGAGAGCAGTTCTTC.

This chain links TRBV2 with TRBJ2-7; D is possibly TRBD2 (5 bases). This CDR3 spans 14 amino acids. Per germline, CDR1 SNHLY and CDR2 FYNNEI. V shed 7 bases and J shed 1 base, with 14 bases lying between them. In DNA, the CDR3 is TGTGCCAGCATCGGGGAAGGACGGTCCTACGAGCAGTACTTC. This translates into CASIGEGRSYEQYF.

CDR3 sequence: CASSKIQGMTGELFF. As DNA, the CDR3 is TGTGCCAGCAGTAAAATTCAGGGAATGACCGGGGAGCTGTTTTTT. This chain links TRBV2 with TRBJ2-2, with D possibly TRBD1 on 5 matching bases. This CDR3 is 15 amino acids long. Germline V gene data show CDR1 as SNHLY and CDR2 as FYNNEI. V lost 5 bases, J lost 5 bases, and 15 bases lay in between.

The CDR3 nucleotides are TGTGCCAGCAGCTTTGGGGACAGGGTGCACGAGCAGTACTTC. Translating gives CASSFGDRVHEQYF. This rearrangement joins TRBV7-9 to TRBJ2-7, with TRBD1 matching 9 bases. Per the germline V gene, CDR1 is SEHNR and CDR2 is FQNEAQ (reference sequence). The CDR3 sequence is 14 residues long. V gave up 3 bases and J gave up 5 bases; unmatched junction bases: 5.

The chain employs TRBV19 and TRBJ1-1; 9 bases match TRBD1. Germline V gene lookup returns CDR1 LNHDA and CDR2 SQIVND (reference sequence). Trimming at V came to 5 bases and at J to 2 bases, leaving 9 bases not matched to a gene. The CDR3 has 16 amino acids. In nucleotides, the CDR3 is TGTGCCAGTAGTGGGGACTACAGGGGGCGCAACACTGAAGCTTTCTTT. Protein sequence: CASSGDYRGRNTEAFF.

The rearrangement joins TRBV4-2 to TRBJ2-3; 8 bases agree with TRBD1. Looked up from germline, CDR1 is LGHNA and CDR2 is YNFKEQ. This CDR3 is 14 amino acids long. Trimming took 4 bases from V and 4 from J; bases not matched to a gene: 4. The CDR3 coding sequence is TGTGCCAGCAGCCCCGGACAGGGATCAGATACGCAGTATTTT. Amino acids: CASSPGQGSDTQYF.

The chain recombines TRBV9 with TRBJ2-1; 14 bases fit TRBD2. Unmatched junction bases numbered 5, after V lost 3 bases and J lost 9 bases. CDR3 length equals 15 residues. CDR1 is SGDLS and CDR2 is YYNGEE in the germline V gene. The DNA for the CDR3 is TGTGCCAGCAGCGCCCGACTAGCGGGAGGGGGTGAGCAGTTCTTC. Protein sequence: CASSARLAGGGEQFF.